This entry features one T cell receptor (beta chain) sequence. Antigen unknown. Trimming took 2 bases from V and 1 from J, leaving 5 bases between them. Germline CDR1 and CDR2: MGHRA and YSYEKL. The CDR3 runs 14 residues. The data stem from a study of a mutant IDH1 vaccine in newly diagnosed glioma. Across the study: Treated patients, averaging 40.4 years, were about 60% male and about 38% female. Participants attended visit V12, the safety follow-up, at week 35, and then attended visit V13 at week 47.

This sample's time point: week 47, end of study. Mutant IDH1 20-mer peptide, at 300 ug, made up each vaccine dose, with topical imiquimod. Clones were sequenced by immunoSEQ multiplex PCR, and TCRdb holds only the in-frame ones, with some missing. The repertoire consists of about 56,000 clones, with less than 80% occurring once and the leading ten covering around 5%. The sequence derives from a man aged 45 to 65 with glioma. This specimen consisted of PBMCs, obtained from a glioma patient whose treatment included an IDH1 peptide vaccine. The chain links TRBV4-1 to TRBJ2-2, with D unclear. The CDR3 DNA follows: TGCGCCAGCAGCCAATCAGTGAACACCGGGGAGCTGTTTTTT. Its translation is CASSQSVNTGELFF.